These 13 T cell receptor beta chains were sequenced from one sample in a study of blood T cell repertoires in COVID-19. TCRdb keeps only in-frame clones here, not all; method: immunoSEQ multiplex PCR. This table holds about 320,000 clones, approximately 89% found once. The specimen sequenced was PBMCs or T cells enriched from blood (not recorded which). The receptors here all came from a man aged 25-45 years who had recovered from COVID-19.

The rearrangement joins TRBV11-1 to TRBJ2-7, with 8 bases aligning to TRBD1. Germline values: CDR1 SGHAT, CDR2 FQDESV (reference sequence). Trimming removed 3 bases from V and 4 bases from J; junction bases left unmatched: 5. The CDR3 extends over 14 amino acids. For the CDR3, the DNA is TGTGCCAGCAGCTTGCGGACAGGGAAGTACGAGCAGTACTTC. It encodes CASSLRTGKYEQYF. Full variable domain (rest looked up from reference TRBV11-1 and TRBJ2-7): EAEVAQSPRYKITEKSQAVAFWCDPISGHATLYWYRQILGQGPELLVQFQDESVVDDSQLPKDRFSAERLKGVDSTLKIQPAELGDSAMYLCASSLRTGKYEQYFGPGTRLTVT.

The chain links TRBV10-3 to TRBJ2-1; D unclear. Trimming cost V 11 bases and J 0 bases, with 8 bases left between them. Germline lookup yields CDR1 ENHRY and CDR2 SYGVKD. This CDR3 comprises 12 residues. The CDR3, as DNA: TGTGCCTCGGAGAGCTCCTACAATGAGCAGTTCTTC. Translating it yields CASESSYNEQFF.

This clone occurred a few times. This chain connects TRBV6-5 to TRBJ1-4, with D perhaps matching TRBD1 (6 bases). There are 13 residues in the CDR3. Germline lookup yields CDR1 MNHEY and CDR2 SVGAGI. V lost 7 bases to trimming and J lost 7 bases, with 13 bases between them. The CDR3 DNA sequence: TGTGCCAGCACAAAGGGGGATAGTGAAAAACTGTTTTTT. This codes for CASTKGDSEKLFF.

The CDR3 region is CASSTGGLNYGYTF. CDR3 in DNA: TGTGCCAGCAGTACAGGGGGCTTGAACTATGGCTACACCTTC. This chain uses TRBV6-5 with TRBJ1-2; 9 bases align to TRBD1. CDR3 length: 14 residues. Germline V gene data show CDR1 as MNHEY and CDR2 as SVGAGI. The J segment lost 2 bases and the V segment lost 5 bases, leaving 3 bases of the junction unmatched.

V and J are TRBV5-4 and TRBJ1-2; D is undetermined. The CDR3 extends over 14 amino acids. Germline loops: CDR1 SGHNT, CDR2 YYREEE (reference sequence). Between the trimmed V and J ends, which lost 0 bases and 1 base, there was a span of 7 bases. For the CDR3, the DNA is TGTGCCAGCAGCTTGGCTGAGGGTAACTATGGCTACACCTTC. It translates to CASSLAEGNYGYTF.

This clone was counted a single time. The chain uses TRBV4-1 and TRBJ2-7, with TRBD1 matching over 9 bases. CDR3 size: 17 residues. Losses at the gene ends were 0 bases for V and 4 bases for J; bases not matched to a gene: 10. The germline gives CDR1 MGHRA, CDR2 YSYEKL. CDR3 DNA sequence: TGCGCCAGCAGCCAAGAAGGTCTGGGGACAGGGATTTACGAGCAGTACTTC. It codes for CASSQEGLGTGIYEQYF.

This sequence joins TRBV5-1 and TRBJ2-1; 9 nucleotides line up with TRBD2. The CDR3 runs 19 residues. Trimming cost V 3 bases and J 4 bases; bases outside gene matches: 17. Germline values: CDR1 SGHRS, CDR2 YFSETQ. The CDR3 nucleotides read TGCGCCAGCAGCTCCATTGGACAGATGGGACTAGCACCTTACAATGAGCAGTTCTTC. This encodes CASSSIGQMGLAPYNEQFF.

The chain carries TRBV10-3 and TRBJ1-1; D remains ambiguous. The CDR3 consists of 16 residues. From germline, CDR1 is ENHRY and CDR2 SYGVKD. V lost 6 bases to trimming and J lost 4 bases, with 21 bases between them. This CDR3 is CAISVEGRPGGTEAFF. The CDR3 region has the DNA TGTGCCATCAGCGTTGAGGGTCGACCGGGAGGCACTGAAGCTTTCTTT.

On this clone itself: The same CDR3 is also encoded by other DNA sequences in this sample. The CDR3: CASSVGGPNYGYTF. The DNA for the CDR3 is TGTGCCAGCAGCGTAGGAGGTCCTAACTATGGCTACACCTTC. The V and J genes are TRBV9 and TRBJ1-2, with no clear D. V dropped 0 bases and J dropped 0 bases, with 6 bases sitting between them. The germline V gene encodes CDR1 SGDLS and CDR2 YYNGEE. The CDR3 runs 14 residues.

The chain combines TRBV24-1 with TRBJ2-7, with D perhaps matching TRBD1 (5 bases). The CDR3 totals 14 residues. Deletions cut 3 bases from V and 7 bases from J, with 15 bases between. Germline V gives CDR1 KGHDR, CDR2 SFDVKD. CDR3 sequence reads: CATSDTGSAEEQYF. In DNA form, the CDR3 reads TGTGCCACCAGTGATACAGGATCGGCGGAAGAGCAGTACTTC.

This chain joins TRBV27 and TRBJ1-1; no firm D call. Per the germline V gene, CDR1 is MNHEY and CDR2 is SMNVEV (reference sequence). Trimming left V 1 base short and J 4 bases short, with 25 bases between. The CDR3 spans 19 residues. The DNA for the CDR3 is TGTGCCAGCAGTTTATGGGGTGATCCGGGGAATCTGCTAAGCACTGAAGCTTTCTTT. Its translation is CASSLWGDPGNLLSTEAFF.

Only one count was recorded for this clone. This rearrangement joins TRBV6-2 or TRBV6-3 to TRBJ1-5; no reliable D call. V was cut by 4 bases and J by 6 bases, with 10 bases left in between. Germline V gene data show CDR1 as MNHEY and CDR2 as SVGEGT. The CDR3 runs 13 residues. As DNA, the CDR3 is TGTGCCAGCAGTTCCTGGGAGAGTCAGCCCCAGCATTTT. It specifies CASSSWESQPQHF.

J is TRBJ1-1 and V is TRBV30; no definite D call. The germline V gene encodes CDR1 GTSNPN and CDR2 SVGIG (reference sequence). V was trimmed by 7 bases and J by 4 bases, leaving 7 bases between them. The length of the CDR3 is 10 residues. The CDR3 protein is CAYELTEAFF. The DNA for the CDR3 is TGTGCCTACGAGCTCACTGAAGCTTTCTTT. The full variable domain, with the rest looked up from reference TRBV30 and TRBJ1-1, is SQTIHQWPATLVQPVGSPLSLECTVEGTSNPNLYWYRQAAGRGLQLLFYSVGIGQISSEVPQNLSASRPQDRQFILSSKKLLLSDSGFYLCAYELTEAFFGQGTRLTVV.